Sequencing of this TCR beta chain was carried out in a study of blood T cell repertoires in COVID-19. About the study: Specimens from acute and convalescent COVID-19 originated in the United States, Italy and Spain. PBMCs, B-cell-depleted T cells, or T cells provided the cDNA or gDNA that made up the material.

The CDR3 is 15 amino acids. Trimming took 2 bases from V and 4 from J; bases not matched to a gene: 6. From germline, CDR1 is SGHTA and CDR2 FQGTGA. Authors' processing steps: Amplification with reference gene primers provided the estimates of nucleated cell counts. Clones were read by immunoSEQ multiplex PCR, and TCRdb kept only the in-frame ones, dropping some. For V, J and clone size, that table is used; D and trimming come from the DNA. The sample contains 270,000 or so clones, nearly 90% of which appear only once. Followed longitudinally, the Seattle patients had been enrolled during active infection.

The receptor's source is a woman aged 60-75 years with COVID-19, enrolled during active disease. The material sequenced was peripheral blood. The chain is built from TRBV7-3 and TRBJ1-1; TRBD1 aligns across 8 bases. CDR3 coding DNA: TGTGCCAGCAGCTTACTAGGACAGGGTGGCACTGAAGCTTTCTTT. The encoded protein is CASSLLGQGGTEAFF.